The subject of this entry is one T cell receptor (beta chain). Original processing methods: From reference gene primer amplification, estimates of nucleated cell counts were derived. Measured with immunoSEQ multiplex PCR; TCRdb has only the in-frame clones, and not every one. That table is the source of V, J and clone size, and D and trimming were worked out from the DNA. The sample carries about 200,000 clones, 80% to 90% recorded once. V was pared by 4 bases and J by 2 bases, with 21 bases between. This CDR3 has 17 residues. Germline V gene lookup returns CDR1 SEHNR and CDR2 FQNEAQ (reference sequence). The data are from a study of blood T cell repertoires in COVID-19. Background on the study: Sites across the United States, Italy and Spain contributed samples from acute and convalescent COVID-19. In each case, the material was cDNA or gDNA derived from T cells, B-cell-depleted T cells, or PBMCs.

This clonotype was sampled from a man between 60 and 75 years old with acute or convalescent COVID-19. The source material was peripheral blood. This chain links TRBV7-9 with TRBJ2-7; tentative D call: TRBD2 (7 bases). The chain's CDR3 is CASSSLRSAGDTYEQYF. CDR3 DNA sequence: TGTGCCAGCAGCTCCCTTCGGTCGGCGGGGGACACCTACGAGCAGTACTTC.